This T cell receptor (beta chain) was sequenced during a study of blood T cell repertoires in COVID-19. As for the study in general: Sources were T cells, B-cell-depleted T cells, or PBMCs; the material itself was cDNA or gDNA.

This table comes from immunoSEQ multiplex PCR, and its TCRdb copy is limited to in-frame clones, with some not included. The sample yields 150,000 to 170,000 clones, 80% to 90% seen once. Allocation to cohorts depended on clinical history reported by the participants. The CDR3 has 13 residues. Losses at the gene ends were 3 bases for V and 6 bases for J; bases not matched to a gene: 1. Germline V CDR1 and CDR2: SGHNT, YYREEE (reference sequence). The sequenced sample consisted of PBMCs or T cells enriched from blood (not recorded which). The chain couples TRBV5-4 to TRBJ1-3, with 9 nucleotides matching TRBD1. This sequence originates from a man aged 45-65 years who had recovered from COVID-19. The CDR3 DNA is TGTGCCAGCAGCTGGGACAGGGAAAACACCATATATTTT. Encoded protein: CASSWDRENTIYF.